The 15 T cell receptor beta chains in this list originate from one sample, sequenced in a study of blood T cell repertoires in COVID-19. TCRdb's table, derived via immunoSEQ multiplex PCR, lists solely in-frame clones and lacks some. The sample has tens of thousands of clones, roughly 90% seen once. Source material: peripheral blood. Source of these receptors: a woman aged 80 or over with active COVID-19.

There are a few counts of this clone. The chain carries TRBV5-4 and TRBJ2-7; TRBD2 matches 11 bases. Germline lookup yields CDR1 SGHNT and CDR2 YYREEE (reference sequence). The CDR3 is made up of 16 amino acids. Germline trimming cut 4 bases from V and 2 bases from J; bases unmatched to any gene: 8. This chain's CDR3 is CASSAGTSGAPYEQYF. CDR3 DNA: TGTGCCAGCAGCGCCGGGACTAGCGGTGCCCCCTACGAGCAGTACTTC. Filled out from reference TRBV5-4 and TRBJ2-7, the complete variable domain reads ETGVTQSPTHLIKTRGQQVTLRCSSQSGHNTVSWYQQALGQGPQFIFQYYREEENGRGNFPPRFSGLQFPNYSSELNVNALELDDSALYLCASSAGTSGAPYEQYFGPGTRLTVT.

V is TRBV11-2 and J is TRBJ2-7, with TRBD1 matching 9 bases. Germline lookup yields CDR1 SGHAT and CDR2 FQNNGV. CDR3 length: 15 residues. V was clipped by 3 bases and J by 3 bases; unmatched bases: 6. DNA for the CDR3: TGTGCCAGCAGCTTTCGGACAGGGGCGATCTACGAGCAGTACTTC. This sequence encodes CASSFRTGAIYEQYF.

The chain recombines TRBV19 with TRBJ2-2; 7 positions agree with TRBD2. V dropped 1 base and J dropped 1; count of bases not matched to a gene: 0. The CDR3 length is 15 residues. The germline V gene encodes CDR1 LNHDA and CDR2 SQIVND (reference sequence). The CDR3 coding sequence is TGTGCCAGTAGTATAGCGGGGGGGAACACCGGGGAGCTGTTTTTT. As protein: CASSIAGGNTGELFF.

This chain links TRBV12-3 or TRBV12-4 with TRBJ2-7; the D gene is possibly TRBD2 (6 bases). V dropped 3 bases and J dropped 3 bases, with 6 bases sitting between them. CDR3 length equals 12 residues. CDR3 bases: TGTGCCAGCAGTTTCGGGGGCTACGAGCAGTACTTC. Protein sequence: CASSFGGYEQYF.

Concerning this clone: One end of the junction does not line up with germline, which may come from a read error. This chain connects TRBV7-7 to TRBJ2-5; 15 bases match TRBD2. Germline CDR1 SSHAT, CDR2 FNYEAQ (reference sequence). This CDR3 is 16 amino acids long. CDR3 DNA sequence: TGTGCTAGCAGCTCCGGACTAGCGGGGGGGGAGGAGACCCAGTACTTC. The encoded protein is CASSSGLAGGEETQYF.

The rearrangement joins TRBV10-3 to TRBJ1-6; no clear D gene. The germline V gene encodes CDR1 ENHRY and CDR2 SYGVKD. Deletions cut 10 bases from V and 7 bases from J, with 17 bases between. The CDR3 length is 14 residues. The CDR3: CATRNEVENSPLHF. The CDR3 region has the DNA TGTGCCACTCGGAATGAGGTGGAAAATTCACCCCTCCACTTT.

J is TRBJ2-7 and V is TRBV4-3; TRBD2 matches at 9 bases. V lost 1 base to trimming and J lost 4 bases; unmatched junction nucleotides: 2. There are 14 residues in the CDR3. Germline CDR1 LGHNA, CDR2 YSLEER. The DNA for the CDR3 is TGCGCCAGCAGCCAAGTAGCGGGGGAATACGAGCAGTACTTC. Amino acid sequence: CASSQVAGEYEQYF.

The V gene is TRBV11-3, the J gene TRBJ2-2; the match to TRBD1 covers 10 bases. Losses at the gene ends were 5 bases for V and 3 bases for J; bases not matched to a gene: 6. The CDR3 is 16 amino acids. CDR1 and CDR2 from the germline V gene are SGHNT and YENEEA. The CDR3 protein is CASSTGTGVYTGELFF. The CDR3 DNA reads TGTGCCAGCAGCACCGGGACAGGGGTTTACACCGGGGAGCTGTTTTTT. Variable domain in full (rest from reference TRBV11-3 and TRBJ2-2): EAGVVQSPRYKIIEKKQPVAFWCNPISGHNTLYWYLQNLGQGPELLIRYENEEAVDDSQLPKDRFSAERLKGVDSTLKIQPAELGDSAVYLCASSTGTGVYTGELFFGEGSRLTVL.

This rearrangement joins TRBV27 to TRBJ1-3, with D perhaps matching TRBD1 (5 bases). V gave up 7 bases and J gave up 0 bases, with 10 bases separating them. This CDR3 comprises 14 residues. The germline V gene encodes CDR1 MNHEY and CDR2 SMNVEV (reference sequence). The CDR3 reads CASKQAASGNTIYF. The CDR3 nucleotides are TGTGCCAGCAAACAGGCGGCCTCTGGAAACACCATATATTTT.

This sequence joins TRBV9 and TRBJ2-1; possibly TRBD2 for D (5 bases). The CDR3 length is 15 residues. Trimming left V 0 bases short and J 7 bases short, with 14 bases between. In germline, CDR1 is SGDLS, CDR2 YYNGEE. The CDR3 region has the DNA TGTGCCAGCAGCGTAGGAGCTTCGGAGGTAAATGAGCAGTTCTTC. Encoded protein: CASSVGASEVNEQFF.

This chain uses TRBV5-4 with TRBJ2-5, with D possibly being TRBD1 (6 bases). The V end lost 2 bases, the J end lost 5 bases, and 13 bases lay between the germline ends. Germline V lookup: CDR1 SGHNT, CDR2 YYREEE (reference sequence). CDR3 size: 14 residues. In nucleotides, the CDR3 is TGTGCCAGCAGCTTCTCAGGGGTGGTGGAGACCCAGTACTTC. It translates to CASSFSGVVETQYF.

This clone was seen a single time. V gene TRBV7-6 combines with J gene TRBJ1-1; no clear D gene. CDR1 SGHVS and CDR2 FNYEAQ come from the germline V gene. The CDR3 covers 13 residues. Trimming took 5 bases from V and 4 from J, leaving 11 bases between them. The CDR3: CASSGAPGTEAFF. As DNA, the CDR3 is TGTGCCAGCAGCGGAGCCCCGGGCACTGAAGCTTTCTTT.

Points on this clone: One end of the junction fails to match germline, which may point to a read error. The rearrangement uses TRBV7-9 and TRBJ1-2; TRBD1 matches at 10 bases. CDR1 is SEHNR, CDR2 FQNEAQ, per germline (reference sequence). The CDR3 spans 13 residues. The CDR3 reads CAHGTGEVYGYTF. The CDR3 DNA sequence: TGCGCCCATGGGACAGGGGAGGTCTATGGCTACACCTTC.

CDR3 amino acids: CASSQQGLSNQPQHF. CDR3 coding DNA: TGTGCCAGCAGTCAACAGGGTCTGAGCAATCAGCCCCAGCATTTT. The chain is built from TRBV6-5 and TRBJ1-5; TRBD1 might be the D (6 bases). CDR3 length: 15 amino acids. Deletions cut 5 bases from V and 1 base from J, with 12 bases between. The germline CDR1 and CDR2 sequences are MNHEY and SVGAGI.

The chain couples TRBV7-2 to TRBJ2-5, with D perhaps TRBD1 (5 bases). Trimming removed 5 bases at V and 5 bases at J, with 9 bases between. This CDR3 is built from 12 residues. Germline V gives CDR1 SGHTA, CDR2 FQGNSA. The CDR3 reads CASSRTSETQYF. The DNA for the CDR3 is TGTGCCAGCAGCCGGACAAGTGAGACCCAGTACTTC.